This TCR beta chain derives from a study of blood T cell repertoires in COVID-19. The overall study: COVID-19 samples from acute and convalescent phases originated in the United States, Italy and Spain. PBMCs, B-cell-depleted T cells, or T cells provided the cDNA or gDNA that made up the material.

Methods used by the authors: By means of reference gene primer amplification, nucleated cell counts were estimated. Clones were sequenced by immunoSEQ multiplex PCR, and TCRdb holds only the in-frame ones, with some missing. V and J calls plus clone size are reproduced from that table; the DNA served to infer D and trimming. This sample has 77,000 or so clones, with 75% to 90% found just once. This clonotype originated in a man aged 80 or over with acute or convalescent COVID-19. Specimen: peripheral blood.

The DNA of the CDR3 is TGTGCCAGCAGCCGCACCGGGCCTAGGGGGGATACGCAGTATTTT. Its protein product is CASSRTGPRGDTQYF. The chain is built from TRBV11-2 and TRBJ2-3; possibly TRBD1 for D (6 bases). V dropped 5 bases and J dropped 6 bases, with 18 bases sitting between them. The germline gives CDR1 SGHAT, CDR2 FQNNGV. This CDR3 comprises 15 residues.